In this sample, the clone carrying this TCR beta chain turned up once. Together with a sample-barcoded 5' primer, a J-beta primer mix was included in a second PCR lasting about 7 to 11 cycles. TCRdb re-called the 5' RACE reads with MiXCR, one entry per CDR3 protein. Here the sample spans some 800,000 distinct CDR3 sequences, roughly 44% being singletons. The CDR3 contains 15 residues. CDR1 is DFQATT and CDR2 is SNEGSKA in the germline V gene (reference sequence). The data belong to a study of blood T cells in healthy people across ages. The sequence came from a man aged 60-69 years in good health. This chain joins TRBV20-1 and TRBJ2-4, with 8 bases matching TRBD1. With the DNA end fitting TRBJ2-5 better, the J assignment may be wrong. Material: blood. As DNA, the CDR3 is TGCAGTGCTAGAGATTGGCGACAGGGGTCAGAGACCCAGTACTTC. Translated: CSARDWRQGSETQYF.